A single sample is the source of the 5 T cell receptor beta chains below, sequenced in a study of blood T cell repertoires in COVID-19. Measured with immunoSEQ multiplex PCR; TCRdb has only the in-frame clones, and not every one. The sample holds approximately 270,000 clones, roughly 90% seen once. The specimen sequenced was PBMCs or T cells enriched from blood (not recorded which). These receptors were obtained from a man aged 35-49 years who had been exposed to COVID-19.

V and J are TRBV5-6 and TRBJ1-5; 10 bases fit TRBD1. CDR1 and CDR2 (germline): SGHDT, YYEEEE. With V trimmed by 3 bases and J by 7 bases, 7 bases remained unmatched. This CDR3 spans 15 amino acids. The CDR3 sequence: CASSYGTGDKQPQHF. The CDR3 DNA is TGTGCCAGCAGCTACGGGACAGGGGATAAGCAGCCCCAGCATTTT.

The V and J genes are TRBV27 and TRBJ1-1; D gene uncertain. The CDR3 has 14 residues. In germline, CDR1 is MNHEY, CDR2 SMNVEV (reference sequence). Deletions cut 10 bases from V and 0 bases from J, with 15 bases between. CDR3 loop: CATGVGPMNTEAFF. The CDR3 nucleotides read TGTGCCACCGGGGTTGGTCCCATGAACACTGAAGCTTTCTTT.

The V call is TRBV11-2, the J call TRBJ2-7; weak D call: TRBD1 (7 bases). CDR1 SGHAT and CDR2 FQNNGV come from the germline V gene. Deletions cut 4 bases from V and 3 bases from J, with 16 bases between. The CDR3 covers 15 residues. CDR3 coding DNA: TGTGCCAGCAGCTCGGGGGCGGACAGGCACTACGAGCAGTACTTC. It codes for CASSSGADRHYEQYF. Filled out from reference TRBV11-2 and TRBJ2-7, the complete variable domain reads EAGVAQSPRYKIIEKRQSVAFWCNPISGHATLYWYQQILGQGPKLLIQFQNNGVVDDSQLPKDRFSAERLKGVDSTLKIQPAKLEDSAVYLCASSSGADRHYEQYFGPGTRLTVT.

The CDR3, as DNA: TGCGCCAGCAGCACTATGACAGGGGGCGACGGCAAAAACATTCAGTACTTC. Residues: CASSTMTGGDGKNIQYF. The chain is built from TRBV4-1 and TRBJ2-4; 10 positions agree with TRBD1. There are 17 residues in the CDR3. V was clipped by 5 bases and J by 3 bases; unmatched bases: 10. CDR1 and CDR2 (germline): MGHRA, YSYEKL.

This clone was recorded only once. The V call is TRBV2, the J call TRBJ2-7; D is unresolved. Germline assignment: CDR1 SNHLY and CDR2 FYNNEI. Trimming pared 6 bases from V and 9 bases from J, leaving 18 bases between. CDR3 length: 13 residues. The CDR3 spells CASSLTWVAVQYF. The CDR3 nucleotides read TGTGCCAGCAGCCTAACTTGGGTTGCGGTGCAGTACTTC.